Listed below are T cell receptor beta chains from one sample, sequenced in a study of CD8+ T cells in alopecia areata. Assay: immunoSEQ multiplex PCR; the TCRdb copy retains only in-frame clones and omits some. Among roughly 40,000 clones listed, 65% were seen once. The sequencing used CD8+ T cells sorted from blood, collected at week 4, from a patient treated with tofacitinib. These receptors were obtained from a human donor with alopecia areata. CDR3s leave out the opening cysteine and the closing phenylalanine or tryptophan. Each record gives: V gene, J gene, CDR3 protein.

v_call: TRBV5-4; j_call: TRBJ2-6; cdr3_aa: ASSLADLDPSGANVLT
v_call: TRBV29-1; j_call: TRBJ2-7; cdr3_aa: SVEDVADREQQY
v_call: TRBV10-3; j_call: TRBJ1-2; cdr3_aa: AIGESGGSYGYT
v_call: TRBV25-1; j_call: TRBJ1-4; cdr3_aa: ASSPRRVLGEKLF
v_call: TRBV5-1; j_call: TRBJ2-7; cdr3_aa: ASSLAPSGAYEQY
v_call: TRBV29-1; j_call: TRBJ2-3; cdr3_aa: SVEVGSSTDTQY
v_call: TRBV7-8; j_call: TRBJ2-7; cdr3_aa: ASSLGTGLSYEQY
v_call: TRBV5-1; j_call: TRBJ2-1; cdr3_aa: ASSPWAGVNEQF
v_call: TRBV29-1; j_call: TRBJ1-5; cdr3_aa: SVPGEGNQPQH
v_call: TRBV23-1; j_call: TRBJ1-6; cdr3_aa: ASSGQQAPNSPLH
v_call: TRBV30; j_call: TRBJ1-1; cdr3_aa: AWSPTLNTEAF
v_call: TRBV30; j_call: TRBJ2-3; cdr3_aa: ACLLAGFTDTQY
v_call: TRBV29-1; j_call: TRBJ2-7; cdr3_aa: SVRTGRREQY
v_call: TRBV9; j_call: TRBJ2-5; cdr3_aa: ASSEDRAQETQY
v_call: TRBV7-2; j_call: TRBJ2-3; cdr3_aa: ASSLGSGGGTDTQY
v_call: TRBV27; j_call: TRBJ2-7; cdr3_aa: ASSQSTGTLSYEQY
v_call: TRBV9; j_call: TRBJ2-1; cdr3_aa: ASSERLAGGGNEQF
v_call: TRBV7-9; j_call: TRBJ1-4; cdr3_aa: ASSLLSLNEKLF
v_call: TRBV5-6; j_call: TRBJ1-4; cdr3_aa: ASTEGNEKLF
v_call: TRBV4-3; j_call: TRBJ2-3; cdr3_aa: ASSQEFGADTQY
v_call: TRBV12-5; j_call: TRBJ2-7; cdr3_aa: ASGPPGTSGGYEQY
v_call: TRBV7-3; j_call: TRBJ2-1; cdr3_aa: ASSLSAGYNEQF
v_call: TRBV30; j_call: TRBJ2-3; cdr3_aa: AWSVPPDTGTDTQY
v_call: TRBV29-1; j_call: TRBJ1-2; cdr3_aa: SVEWTGEMSYGYT
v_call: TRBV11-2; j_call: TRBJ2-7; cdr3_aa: ASSQGTGALYEQY
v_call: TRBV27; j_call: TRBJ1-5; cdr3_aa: ASSPGTGAWPQH
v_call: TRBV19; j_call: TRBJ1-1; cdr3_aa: ASRQGSTEAF
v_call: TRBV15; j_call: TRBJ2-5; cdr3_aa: ATSSPQTVQETQY
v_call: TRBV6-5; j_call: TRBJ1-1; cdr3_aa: ASSSRRLNTEAF
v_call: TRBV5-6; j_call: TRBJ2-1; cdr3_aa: ASSFQGVEQF
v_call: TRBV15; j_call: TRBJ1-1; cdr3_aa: ATSTTYTEAF
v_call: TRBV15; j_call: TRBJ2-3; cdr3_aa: ATSRSAEDTQY
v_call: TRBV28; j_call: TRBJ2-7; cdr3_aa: ASSLPEERTSSYEQY
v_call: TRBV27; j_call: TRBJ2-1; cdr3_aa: ARPGISYNEQF
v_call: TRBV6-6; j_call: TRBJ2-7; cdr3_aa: ASSSAYEQY
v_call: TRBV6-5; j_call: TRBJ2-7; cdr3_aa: ASSKLRGHEQY
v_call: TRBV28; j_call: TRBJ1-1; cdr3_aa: ASSLAHRNLNTEAF
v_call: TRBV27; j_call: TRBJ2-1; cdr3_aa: ASSYQQEPAGSSYNEQF
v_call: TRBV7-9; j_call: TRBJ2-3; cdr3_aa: ASLDLTDTQY
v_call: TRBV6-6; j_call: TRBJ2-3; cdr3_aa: AVWGGAVDTQY